The 6 T cell receptor beta chains below all came from one sample that was sequenced in a study of T-cell memory formation after mild COVID-19. TCRdb itself ran the 5' RACE reads through MiXCR, one entry per CDR3 protein. The sample shows roughly 600,000 distinct CDR3 sequences, 18% of them seen only once. What was sequenced was PBMCs or a T cell subset sorted from them (not recorded which). The receptors shown here come from an adult woman who had mild COVID-19 (a few samples of this study predate the infection). Cell type and time point are not known.

This clonotype showed up just a few times. The rearrangement joins TRBV15 to TRBJ1-6, with D possibly TRBD1 on 5 matching bases. Trimming pared 5 bases from V and 7 bases from J, leaving 15 bases between. This CDR3 is 15 amino acids long. The germline V gene encodes CDR1 LNHNV and CDR2 YYDKDF (reference sequence). The CDR3 loop is CATSASRGWNSPLHF. CDR3 sequence (DNA): TGTGCCACCAGCGCGAGTAGGGGTTGGAATTCACCCCTCCACTTT.

V usage is TRBV7-2 and J usage is TRBJ1-4; D uncertain. This CDR3 spans 16 amino acids. Germline assignment: CDR1 SGHTA and CDR2 FQGNSA. V lost 1 base to trimming and J lost 0 bases, with 9 bases between them. The CDR3 is CASSLVAVATNEKLFF. In DNA form, the CDR3 reads TGTGCCAGCAGCTTAGTGGCAGTTGCAACTAATGAAAAACTGTTTTTT.

The gene calls are TRBV6-5 and TRBJ2-5; TRBD1 is a possible D gene (8 bases). The germline V gene has CDR1 MNHEY and CDR2 SVGAGI. Trimming pared 5 bases from V and 4 bases from J, leaving 23 bases between. The CDR3 has 17 amino acids. The CDR3 nucleotides are TGTGCCAGCAGTCCATCAAGCAGGGGGCGCGGGGGAGAGACCCAGTACTTC. Amino acids: CASSPSSRGRGGETQYF.

This clonotype was detected many times. The chain combines TRBV7-3 with TRBJ2-6; 10 positions match TRBD2. CDR1 SGHTA and CDR2 FQGTGA come from the germline V gene. With 4 bases clipped from V and 2 bases from J, the junction kept 5 bases outside the gene matches. The CDR3 totals 17 residues. The CDR3 loop reads CASSSPAGGPGANVLTF. In nucleotides, the CDR3 is TGTGCCAGCAGCTCCCCAGCGGGGGGGCCTGGGGCCAACGTCCTGACTTTC.

This chain connects TRBV9 to TRBJ1-3; a possible D gene is TRBD1 (6 bases). The ends were cut back, 4 bases at V and 0 bases at J, with 14 bases in the middle. Germline lookup yields CDR1 SGDLS and CDR2 YYNGEE. This CDR3 contains 16 residues. The CDR3 bases are TGTGCCAGCAGCCCGAGGGGGGACACCTCTGGAAACACCATATATTTT. This translates into CASSPRGDTSGNTIYF.

This clonotype turned up a few times. The chain links TRBV5-1 to TRBJ2-1; TRBD2 agrees at 7 bases. J was trimmed by 5 bases and V by 0 bases; bases with no gene match: 5. Germline loops: CDR1 SGHRS, CDR2 YFSETQ. This CDR3 region has 15 residues. The CDR3 coding sequence is TGCGCCAGCAGCTTGGACCTAGCGGCTCACAATGAGCAGTTCTTC. Translating it yields CASSLDLAAHNEQFF.